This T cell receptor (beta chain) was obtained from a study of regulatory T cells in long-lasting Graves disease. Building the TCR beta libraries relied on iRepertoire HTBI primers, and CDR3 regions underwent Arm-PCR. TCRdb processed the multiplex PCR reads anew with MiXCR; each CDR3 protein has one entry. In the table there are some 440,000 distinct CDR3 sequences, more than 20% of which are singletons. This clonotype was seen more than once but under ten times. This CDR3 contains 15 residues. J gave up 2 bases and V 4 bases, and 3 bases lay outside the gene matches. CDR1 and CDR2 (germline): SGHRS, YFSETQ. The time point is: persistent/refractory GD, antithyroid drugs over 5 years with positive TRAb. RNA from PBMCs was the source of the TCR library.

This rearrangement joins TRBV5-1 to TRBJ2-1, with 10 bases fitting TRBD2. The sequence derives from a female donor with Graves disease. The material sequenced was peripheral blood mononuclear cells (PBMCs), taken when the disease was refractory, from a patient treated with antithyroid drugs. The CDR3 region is CASSPAGGAYNEQFF. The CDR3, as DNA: TGCGCCAGCAGCCCAGCGGGAGGGGCCTACAATGAGCAGTTCTTC. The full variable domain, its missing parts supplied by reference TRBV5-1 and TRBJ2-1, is KAGVTQTPRYLIKTRGQQVTLSCSPISGHRSVSWYQQTPGQGLQFLFEYFSETQRNKGNFPGRFSGRQFSNSRSEMNVSTLELGDSALYLCASSPAGGAYNEQFFGPGTRLTVL.